Below are 15 T cell receptor beta chains sequenced from a single sample in a study of molecular identifiers for immune sequencing clone quantification. TCRdb fed the PCR reads into MiXCR, producing one record per CDR3 protein. The data show 7,800 or so distinct CDR3 sequences, 35% seen once. The sequenced material came from naive CD8+ T cells from blood, with Jurkat cell RNA spiked in. Subset defined: FACS-sorted CD8+CD4-CCR7+CD45RA+ naive T cells. These TCRs come from a human donor in good health. Some libraries in this study had Jurkat cell RNA spiked in.

By its share, this clonotype is medium-sized. The chain is built from TRBV4-1 and TRBJ2-7, with 8 positions matching TRBD2. The CDR3 consists of 15 residues. Looked up from germline, CDR1 is MGHRA and CDR2 is YSYEKL. With V trimmed by 3 bases and J by 3 bases, 7 bases remained unmatched. This CDR3 is CASSHGGAGDYEQYF. DNA of the CDR3: TGCGCCAGCAGCCACGGGGGGGCGGGAGACTACGAGCAGTACTTC.

The genes are TRBV2 and TRBJ2-7; D is undetermined. Germline CDR1 and CDR2: SNHLY and FYNNEI. Trimming removed 6 bases from V and 5 bases from J, with 8 bases in between. There are 11 residues in the CDR3. This CDR3 is CASRYSHEQYF. CDR3 in DNA: TGTGCCAGCAGGTACAGTCACGAGCAGTACTTC. The full variable domain, in which reference TRBV2 and TRBJ2-7 provide the parts outside the CDR3, is EPEVTQTPSHQVTQMGQEVILRCVPISNHLYFYWYRQILGQKVEFLVSFYNNEISEKSEIFDDQFSVERPDGSNFTLKIRSTKLEDSAMYFCASRYSHEQYFGPGTRLTVT.

This clonotype was seen once. One end of the junction does not line up with germline, which may come from a read error. The rearrangement uses TRBV7-3 and TRBJ2-3, with D perhaps TRBD2 (5 bases). This CDR3 is built from 14 residues. Germline CDR1 reads SGHTA; CDR2 reads FQGTGA. The CDR3 DNA follows: TGTGCCAGCAGCTCGGGGATGGGCACAGATTCGCAGTATTTT. This encodes CASSSGMGTDSQYF.

About this clonotype itself: The conserved final phenylalanine or tryptophan is absent from the CDR3, which likely points to a read error. The J gene is TRBJ1-4, the V gene TRBV27; D perhaps matches TRBD1 (5 bases). The germline CDR1 and CDR2 sequences are MNHEY and SMNVEV (reference sequence). The CDR3 has 13 amino acids. Trimming took off 5 bases at V and 3 bases at J, with 7 bases between the two ends. The chain's CDR3 is CASSLTANEKLFL. CDR3 in DNA: TGTGCCAGCAGTCTGACAGCTAATGAAAAACTGTTTTTA.

As for this clonotype: No conserved phenylalanine or tryptophan is present at the end of the CDR3, so a read error is the likely explanation. This rearrangement joins TRBV27 to TRBJ2-2, with 9 bases aligning to TRBD2. CDR1 and CDR2 (germline): MNHEY, SMNVEV (reference sequence). V trimming: 4 bases; J trimming: 4 bases; junction bases outside the gene matches: 7. The CDR3 spans 16 residues. CDR3 region: CASSSPWREGTGELFL. In nucleotides, the CDR3 is TGTGCCAGCAGTTCTCCATGGCGGGAGGGCACCGGGGAGCTGTTTTTA.

This clonotype appeared a few times. The J gene is TRBJ1-1, the V gene TRBV5-4; D unclear. The CDR3 is 14 residues long. CDR1 and CDR2 from the germline V gene are SGHNT and YYREEE (reference sequence). The V end lost 1 base, the J end lost 7 bases, and 14 bases lay between the germline ends. The DNA for the CDR3 is TGTGCCAGCAGCTTGTCCCCGGGTACAGTTGAAGCTTTCTTT. Translated, it gives CASSLSPGTVEAFF.

The CDR3 here is CASSPRGLGDQPQHF. The CDR3 DNA reads as TGTGCCAGCAGCCCCAGGGGGCTGGGCGATCAGCCCCAGCATTTT. This chain links TRBV6-2 or TRBV6-3 with TRBJ1-5, with TRBD1 identical over 8 bases. The germline CDR1 and CDR2 sequences are MNHEY and SVGEGT. V lost 6 bases, J lost 5 bases, and 9 bases stayed unmatched. The CDR3 totals 15 residues.

The chain combines TRBV7-9 with TRBJ1-1, with TRBD1 matching 8 bases. The CDR3 is 16 residues long. Germline V gene data show CDR1 as SEHNR and CDR2 as FQNEAQ (reference sequence). Unmatched junction bases numbered 15, after V lost 5 bases and J lost 7 bases. The CDR3 DNA is TGTGCCAGCAGCCTCCGTCCGGGACAGGCCTCCATTGAAGCTTTCTTT. Translated: CASSLRPGQASIEAFF.

In its sample, this clonotype is medium-sized (0.01 to 0.1%). This chain uses TRBV4-3 with TRBJ2-7, with 9 positions matching TRBD1. The CDR3 is made up of 16 amino acids. Per germline, CDR1 LGHNA and CDR2 YSLEER. Unmatched junction bases numbered 7, after V lost 2 bases and J lost 2 bases. The DNA for the CDR3 is TGCGCCAGCAGCCAAACTCCAGGACAGGGGACCTACGAGCAGTACTTC. This gives the protein CASSQTPGQGTYEQYF.

In this sample, this clonotype turned up a few times. The J gene is TRBJ2-3, the V gene TRBV29-1; 10 bases agree with TRBD2. V was pared by 1 base and J by 7 bases, with 26 bases of the junction left unmatched. Germline V gene sequence: CDR1 SQVTM, CDR2 ANQGSEA. The CDR3 runs to 21 residues. CDR3 nucleotide sequence: TGCAGCGTTGAAGCATCGCTAGCGGGAGATTGGGCGCCGAGAGACACCAATACGCAGTATTTT. This translates into CSVEASLAGDWAPRDTNTQYF.

The V gene is TRBV12-3 or TRBV12-4, the J gene TRBJ2-1, with TRBD2 matching over 9 bases. CDR3 length: 14 amino acids. Trimming removed 5 bases from V and 8 bases from J; junction bases left unmatched: 7. Here the CDR3 DNA reads TGTGCCAGCAGTATCTTGGCGGGAGGGGATGAGCAGTTCTTC. Residues: CASSILAGGDEQFF.

Note on this clonotype: A much bigger clone sits one base away, suggesting this may be a read error. The gene calls are TRBV7-3 and TRBJ2-2; D gene uncertain. V lost 2 bases and J 4 bases, leaving 11 bases between the germline ends. From germline, CDR1 is SGHTA and CDR2 FQGTGA. The CDR3 sequence is 15 residues long. The CDR3 DNA reads as TGTGCCAGCAGCTTAGGGGATTCGGTCACCGGGGAGCTGTTTTTT. As protein: CASSLGDSVTGELFF.

For this clonotype: Since a much larger clone is just one base distant, this may be a read error. The rearrangement links TRBV9 to TRBJ2-6; the match to TRBD1 covers 8 bases. From germline, CDR1 is SGDLS and CDR2 YYNGEE. CDR3 length: 18 residues. The CDR3: CASSGYGQGVSGAIVLTF. In DNA, the CDR3 is TGTGCCAGCAGCGGATACGGACAGGGTGTTTCTGGGGCCATCGTCCTGACTTTC.

This clonotype was seen a handful of times. The chain links TRBV12-3 or TRBV12-4 to TRBJ2-5, with D possibly being TRBD1 (5 bases). The CDR3 is 14 amino acids. Trimming pared 2 bases from V and 5 bases from J, leaving 12 bases between. CDR3 sequence: CASSLHRLRETQYF. The CDR3 nucleotides are TGTGCCAGCAGTTTACACAGGCTGAGGGAGACCCAGTACTTC.

This clonotype is judged medium-sized. CDR3 coding DNA: TGTGCCAGCAGCTTTTTTGACCGGAGCACAGATACGCAGTATTTT. Translation gives CASSFFDRSTDTQYF. The V call is TRBV7-6, the J call TRBJ2-3; D gene ambiguous. The CDR3 runs 15 residues. CDR1 and CDR2 (germline): SGHVS, FNYEAQ. V lost 3 bases and J 0 bases, leaving 10 bases between the germline ends.